This TCR beta chain was sequenced during a study of T cell responses to AZD1222 COVID-19 vaccine. Libraries were prepared by immunoSEQ multiplex PCR; TCRdb keeps only in-frame clonotypes and omits some of them. The sample holds around 180,000 clones, just under 90% seen once. A word on this clone: The antigen is undetermined.

General study points: Nearly half of the spike-specific TCRs reportedly recognize variant regions that carry no mutations.

Germline-derived CDR1 and CDR2 are SGDLS and YYNGEE. CDR3 length: 16 residues. V lost 0 bases, J lost 6 bases, and 7 bases stayed unmatched. The sample here was peripheral blood, taken on day 0 of AZD1222 vaccination. This rearrangement joins TRBV9 to TRBJ2-1; 9 bases match TRBD2. The receptor's source is an adult in good health. The CDR3 region is CASSVEGGRAFNEQFF. Written as DNA, the CDR3 is TGTGCCAGCAGCGTAGAAGGCGGGAGGGCCTTCAATGAGCAGTTCTTC.